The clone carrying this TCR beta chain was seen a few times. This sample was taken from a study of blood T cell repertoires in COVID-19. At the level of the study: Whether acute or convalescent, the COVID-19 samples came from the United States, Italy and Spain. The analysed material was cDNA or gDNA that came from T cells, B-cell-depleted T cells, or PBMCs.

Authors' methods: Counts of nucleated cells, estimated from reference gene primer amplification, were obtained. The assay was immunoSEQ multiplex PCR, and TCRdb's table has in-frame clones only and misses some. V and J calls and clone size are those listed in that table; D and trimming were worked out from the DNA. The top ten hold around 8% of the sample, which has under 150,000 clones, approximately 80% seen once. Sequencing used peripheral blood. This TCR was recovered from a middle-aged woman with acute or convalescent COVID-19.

The CDR3 is CASSGTGFYEQYF. CDR3 DNA: TGTGCCAGCAGCGGGACAGGGTTTTACGAGCAGTACTTC. V and J are TRBV7-6 and TRBJ2-7; 9 nucleotides match TRBD1. This CDR3 contains 13 residues. Germline values: CDR1 SGHVS, CDR2 FNYEAQ. Trimming cost V 5 bases and J 4 bases; bases outside gene matches: 3.